A single sample is the source of the 28 T cell receptor beta chains below, sequenced in a study of blood T cells in healthy people across ages. It was with a sample-barcoded 5' primer and a J-beta primer mix that a second PCR of roughly 6 to 12 cycles was run. Each CDR3 protein is one row after TCRdb ran MiXCR on the 5' RACE reads. The sample lists about 600,000 distinct CDR3 sequences, less than 60% seen once, with 20% to 25% in the top ten. Sequenced material: blood. All receptors come from a man older than 75 in good health.

The chain is built from TRBV2 and TRBJ2-5, with D maybe TRBD1 (5 bases). The CDR3 runs to 15 residues. CDR1 and CDR2 from the germline V gene are SNHLY and FYNNEI. Trimming stripped 5 bases from V and 4 bases from J, with 17 bases between. Here the CDR3 reads CASSTRQLSGETQYF. The CDR3 bases are TGTGCCAGCAGTACAAGACAGTTATCGGGAGAGACCCAGTACTTC.

In this sample, this clonotype turned up a few times. The rearrangement uses TRBV6-6 and TRBJ1-2; TRBD1 aligns across 8 bases. Germline CDR1 and CDR2: MNHNY and SVGAGI (reference sequence). V shed 0 bases and J 8 bases; nucleotides not matched to a gene: 8. This CDR3 region has 15 residues. The CDR3: CASSYSAGQGYGYTF. The CDR3 DNA is TGTGCCAGCAGTTACTCTGCCGGACAGGGCTACGGCTACACCTTC.

This clonotype has ten or more counts. This rearrangement joins TRBV6-5 to TRBJ2-2, with D possibly being TRBD1 (5 bases). The CDR3 is 15 amino acids. CDR1 is MNHEY and CDR2 is SVGAGI in the germline V gene. Between the trimmed V and J ends, which lost 0 bases and 4 bases, there was a span of 9 bases. The DNA for the CDR3 is TGTGCCAGCAGTTACTCAGACAGCACCACCGGGGAGCTGTTTTTT. This gives the protein CASSYSDSTTGELFF.

There are a few counts of this clonotype. This rearrangement joins TRBV6-2 or TRBV6-3 to TRBJ1-5, with a possible D match to TRBD1 (5 bases). The germline V gene has CDR1 MNHEY and CDR2 SVGEGT. The CDR3 is 14 amino acids. Between the trimmed V and J ends, which lost 6 bases and 5 bases, there was a span of 14 bases. CDR3 protein: CASRAAGVDQPQHF. The CDR3 DNA is TGTGCCAGCAGGGCCGCGGGGGTAGATCAGCCCCAGCATTTT.

This clonotype has only a few counts. The chain is built from TRBV29-1 and TRBJ2-3, with no clear D. The V gene's germline CDR1 is SQVTM and CDR2 ANQGSEA. The CDR3 covers 14 residues. Trimming stripped 7 bases from V and 0 bases from J, with 14 bases between. The CDR3 protein is CSAFGDASTDTQYF. CDR3 sequence (DNA): TGCAGCGCCTTCGGTGACGCTAGCACAGATACGCAGTATTTT.

The gene calls are TRBV3-1 and TRBJ2-4, with D possibly being TRBD1 (6 bases). The CDR3 spans 12 residues. Looked up from germline, CDR1 is LGHDT and CDR2 is YNNKEL (reference sequence). Between the trimmed V and J ends, which lost 6 bases and 4 bases, there was a span of 7 bases. CDR3 sequence reads: CASRDRKNIQYF. For the CDR3, the DNA is TGTGCCAGCAGGGACAGAAAAAACATTCAGTACTTC.

V and J are TRBV3-1 and TRBJ2-1, with 8 bases fitting TRBD2. V dropped 1 base and J dropped 6; count of bases not matched to a gene: 5. The CDR3 is 15 residues long. Germline V gives CDR1 LGHDT, CDR2 YNNKEL (reference sequence). CDR3 sequence: CASSQGRGVGNEQFF. The DNA of the CDR3 is TGTGCCAGCAGCCAAGGGCGGGGGGTTGGCAATGAGCAGTTCTTC.

The rearrangement uses TRBV27 and TRBJ2-5; unclear D gene. The CDR3 sequence is 13 residues long. Between the trimmed V and J ends, which lost 4 bases and 5 bases, there was a span of 11 bases. The germline V gene encodes CDR1 MNHEY and CDR2 SMNVEV (reference sequence). The CDR3 protein is CASSSHRSETQYF. In DNA form, the CDR3 reads TGTGCCAGCAGTTCCCACCGATCGGAGACCCAGTACTTC.

V gene TRBV3-1 combines with J gene TRBJ2-5; 11 nucleotides line up with TRBD2. The end of the DNA is better explained by TRBJ2-7, so the J call may be wrong. The CDR3 loop spans 15 amino acids. Germline-derived CDR1 and CDR2 are LGHDT and YNNKEL (reference sequence). This CDR3 reads CASSPGTSGVYEQYF. The DNA of the CDR3 is TGTGCCAGCAGCCCCGGGACTAGCGGCGTCTACGAGCAGTACTTC.

Details on this clonotype: Relative to the germline gene, one junction end is altered; a read error may explain this. The CDR3 sequence: CAGSATQNSPLHF. The CDR3 DNA reads TGTGCCGGCAGTGCGACACAGAATTCACCCCTCCACTTT. The chain joins TRBV12-3 or TRBV12-4 to TRBJ1-6, with D uncertain. The CDR3 is 13 residues long.

The V and J genes are TRBV2 and TRBJ2-1; 7 bases map to TRBD2. V lost 3 bases to trimming and J lost 11 bases; unmatched junction nucleotides: 10. This CDR3 comprises 14 residues. Germline V CDR1 and CDR2: SNHLY, FYNNEI. CDR3 bases: TGTGCCAGCAGTGATACTGGGGGGGAGGCGAAGCAGTTCTTC. Amino acid sequence: CASSDTGGEAKQFF.

This clonotype came up a few times. The chain joins TRBV12-3 or TRBV12-4 to TRBJ2-5, with D unclear. The V gene lost 7 bases and the J gene lost 5 bases, with 17 bases spanning the gap. The CDR3 consists of 14 residues. The CDR3 reads CASKIGASRETQYF. For the CDR3, the DNA is TGTGCCAGCAAGATTGGAGCCTCCCGGGAGACCCAGTACTTC.

On this clonotype: This may be a read error: a much more frequent sequence differs by one nucleotide. The V gene is TRBV6-5, the J gene TRBJ2-1; D is possibly TRBD1 or TRBD2 (5 bases each). CDR1 is MNHEY and CDR2 is SVGAGI in the germline V gene. V was pared by 10 bases and J by 10 bases, with 17 bases between. The CDR3 runs 12 residues. CDR3 coding DNA: TGTGCCACCCGGGACGGAAGAGGGGAGCAGTTCTTC. This translates into CATRDGRGEQFF.

The chain couples TRBV9 to TRBJ2-6, with D unclear. The germline CDR1 and CDR2 sequences are SGDLS and YYNGEE. The length of the CDR3 is 18 residues. V lost 3 bases and J lost 0, with 16 bases in between. The CDR3 DNA is TGTGCCAGCAGCGGGGTAAGACGGATAACCTCTGGGGCCAACGTCCTGACTTTC. This gives the protein CASSGVRRITSGANVLTF. Together with reference TRBV9 and TRBJ2-6, the CDR3 gives the full variable domain: DSGVTQTPKHLITATGQRVTLRCSPRSGDLSVYWYQQSLDQGLQFLIQYYNGEERAKGNILERFSAQQFPDLHSELNLSSLELGDSALYFCASSGVRRITSGANVLTFGAGSRLTVL.

The J gene is TRBJ2-7, the V gene TRBV10-3; perhaps TRBD1 as D (6 bases). Germline CDR1 is ENHRY and CDR2 is SYGVKD. The V end was cut by 5 bases, the J end by 2 bases, with 13 bases between. The CDR3 covers 14 residues. The CDR3: CAISTSTGAYEQYF. For the CDR3, the DNA is TGTGCCATCAGTACATCGACAGGTGCCTACGAGCAGTACTTC.

The chain combines TRBV29-1 with TRBJ1-2; D is ambiguous. Trimming left V 3 bases short and J 8 bases short, with 13 bases between. Germline lookup yields CDR1 SQVTM and CDR2 ANQGSEA. This CDR3 contains 12 residues. CDR3 bases: TGCAGCGTTGATCCAGCCACCGGGGGCTACACCTTC. Encoded protein: CSVDPATGGYTF.

CDR3 residues: CASSRSGISSYEQYF. CDR3 DNA sequence: TGTGCCAGCAGCCGAAGCGGGATTAGCTCCTACGAGCAGTACTTC. The V gene is TRBV7-8, the J gene TRBJ2-7, with 7 positions matching TRBD2. This CDR3 is built from 15 residues. V lost 5 bases to trimming and J lost 0 bases; unmatched junction nucleotides: 7. The germline V gene encodes CDR1 SGHVS and CDR2 FQNEAQ.

The chain carries TRBV6-2 or TRBV6-3 and TRBJ2-2; D is unresolved. The V gene's germline CDR1 is MNHEY and CDR2 SVGEGT. This CDR3 contains 18 residues. V was shortened by 0 bases and J by 6 bases, with 20 bases between the two germline ends. The CDR3 nucleotides read TGTGCCAGCAGTTACTCGATTAGGACCGACGGTACCTCCGGGGAGCTGTTTTTT. It translates to CASSYSIRTDGTSGELFF.

In its sample, this clonotype was seen once. The genes are TRBV6-1 and TRBJ2-6; 7 nucleotides match TRBD2. The J segment lost 0 bases and the V segment lost 2 bases, leaving 4 bases of the junction unmatched. Germline V gene lookup returns CDR1 MNHNS and CDR2 SASEGT. The CDR3 spans 17 residues. This chain's CDR3 is CASSESLADSGANVLTF. In DNA, the CDR3 is TGTGCCAGCAGTGAATCTCTAGCGGACTCTGGGGCCAACGTCCTGACTTTC.

The J gene is TRBJ2-3, the V gene TRBV7-2, with 15 bases identical to TRBD2. This CDR3 has 19 residues. Trimming removed 1 base from V and 6 bases from J; junction bases left unmatched: 11. CDR1 is SGHTA, CDR2 FQGNSA, per germline. The CDR3 here is CASSLEVGLAGGPSDTQYF. The CDR3 region has the DNA TGTGCCAGCAGCTTAGAAGTCGGACTAGCGGGAGGGCCTAGTGATACGCAGTATTTT.

The rearrangement uses TRBV12-3 or TRBV12-4 and TRBJ2-7; maybe TRBD2 (6 bases). V lost 8 bases and J 0 bases, leaving 17 bases between the germline ends. There are 15 residues in the CDR3. CDR3 sequence: CASGPGDDRSYEQYF. In DNA, the CDR3 is TGTGCCAGCGGCCCGGGAGACGACCGCTCCTACGAGCAGTACTTC.

In this sample, this clonotype turned up a few times. V usage is TRBV7-9 and J usage is TRBJ2-3; 7 nucleotides line up with TRBD1. Germline V gene data show CDR1 as SEHNR and CDR2 as FQNEAQ (reference sequence). Unmatched junction bases numbered 2, after V lost 1 base and J lost 1 base. The CDR3 spans 15 residues. The CDR3 sequence is CASSLVQGGTDTQYF. CDR3 DNA: TGTGCCAGCAGCTTAGTCCAGGGGGGCACAGATACGCAGTATTTT.

This clonotype was counted a single time. The V and J genes are TRBV7-2 and TRBJ2-7; D uncertain. The DNA end is more similar to TRBJ2-5, so the J call may be wrong. This CDR3 is built from 12 residues. CDR1 and CDR2 (germline): SGHTA, FQGNSA. Here the CDR3 reads CASSLDGKTQYF. The DNA of the CDR3 is TGTGCCAGCAGCTTAGATGGAAAGACCCAGTACTTC.

V usage is TRBV12-3 or TRBV12-4 and J usage is TRBJ2-1; perhaps D is TRBD1 or TRBD2 (5 bases each). V was cut by 6 bases and J by 14 bases, with 14 bases left in between. This CDR3 comprises 11 residues. CDR3 nucleotides: TGTGCCAGCAGCACCGGGGCGTCAAAGTTCTTC. Amino acids: CASSTGASKFF.

The CDR3 region is CVSRPYPGGDYNEQFF. The CDR3 DNA sequence: TGTGTCAGTAGGCCCTATCCCGGGGGTGACTACAATGAGCAGTTCTTC. This chain connects TRBV6-6 to TRBJ2-1, with D possibly TRBD2 on 6 matching bases. CDR1 is MNHNY and CDR2 is SVGAGI in the germline V gene (reference sequence). This CDR3 contains 16 residues.

V and J are TRBV20-1 and TRBJ2-3; 8 bases fit TRBD2. The V gene end was trimmed by 3 bases and the J gene end by 6 bases; junction bases not matched to a gene: 2. The CDR3 covers 12 residues. CDR1 and CDR2 from the germline V gene are DFQATT and SNEGSKA (reference sequence). The CDR3 DNA is TGCAGTGCTAGCGGGGGGGGTGATACGCAGTATTTT. The encoded protein is CSASGGGDTQYF.

V usage is TRBV3-1 and J usage is TRBJ2-5; 7 nucleotides line up with TRBD2. The CDR3 is 19 residues long. V shed 10 bases and J 5 bases; nucleotides not matched to a gene: 28. Per the germline V gene, CDR1 is LGHDT and CDR2 is YNNKEL (reference sequence). CDR3 sequence: CAILPEGDMAGVLQETQYF. In nucleotides, the CDR3 is TGTGCCATCCTACCCGAAGGGGATATGGCGGGAGTTCTCCAGGAGACCCAGTACTTC.

The chain links TRBV6-1 to TRBJ2-2, with 8 bases lining up with TRBD1. CDR3 length: 17 residues. Germline V gene lookup returns CDR1 MNHNS and CDR2 SASEGT. V lost 7 bases, J lost 3 bases, and 13 bases stayed unmatched. CDR3 coding DNA: TGTGCCAGCAAGAATACATACAGGGGGTGGGACACCGGGGAGCTGTTTTTT. Residues: CASKNTYRGWDTGELFF.